This TCR beta chain was sequenced for a study of graft-versus-host responses after intestinal transplantation. The protocol was immunoSEQ multiplex PCR, while the TCRdb copy is restricted to in-frame clones and leaves out a portion. The data show about 35,000 clones, with over 90% seen just once and about 20% held by the top ten. Turning to this clone: Its target is unknown.

The V end was cut by 2 bases, the J end by 4 bases, with 12 bases between. The CDR3 runs to 14 residues. The germline gives CDR1 MNHEY, CDR2 SVGAGI. The specimen was unstimulated CD8+ T cells sorted from spleen or lymph node cells, collected before transplant. This TCR was sampled from a human donor who was the organ donor for an intestinal transplant. The gene calls are TRBV6-5 and TRBJ2-7; perhaps TRBD1 as D (5 bases). CDR3: CASSYRQLGYEQYF. The CDR3 nucleotides read TGTGCCAGCAGTTACAGACAGCTGGGGTACGAGCAGTACTTC.